Shown below are 6 T cell receptor beta chains from a single sample sequenced in a study of response to subunit inactivated influenza vaccine. TCRdb reanalysed the RT-PCR reads using MiXCR and keeps one entry per CDR3 protein. Found here are about 780,000 distinct CDR3 sequences, 15% to 20% of them singletons; the top ten hold 9.5% to 13%. The sample in question was PBMCs from blood, obtained roughly 5 days after vaccination. These receptors were collected from a man aged 45-65 years who received an inactivated influenza vaccine.

This rearrangement joins TRBV3-1 to TRBJ2-5; TRBD2 matches at 9 bases. From germline, CDR1 is LGHDT and CDR2 YNNKEL (reference sequence). The CDR3 has 15 residues. V trimming: 1 base; J trimming: 1 base; junction bases outside the gene matches: 1. Here the CDR3 DNA reads TGTGCCAGCAGCCAAGCTAGCGGGGCCCAAGAGACCCAGTACTTC. This encodes CASSQASGAQETQYF.

This clonotype appeared a few times. The gene calls are TRBV20-1 and TRBJ2-1; TRBD1 or TRBD2 may be the D gene (5 bases each). Trimming cost V 0 bases and J 0 bases, with 9 bases left between them. CDR3 size: 15 residues. CDR1 and CDR2 (germline): DFQATT, SNEGSKA (reference sequence). This chain's CDR3 is CSARDPGHSYNEQFF. Here the CDR3 DNA reads TGCAGTGCTAGAGATCCGGGGCACTCCTACAATGAGCAGTTCTTC.

The J gene is TRBJ2-1, the V gene TRBV4-2, with D possibly being TRBD2 (6 bases). Germline CDR1 reads LGHNA; CDR2 reads YNFKEQ. The CDR3 is made up of 15 amino acids. The V gene lost 0 bases and the J gene lost 7 bases, with 13 bases spanning the gap. The CDR3 DNA sequence: TGTGCCAGCAGCCAAGATCGGGCCAGCGGGAATGAGCAGTTCTTC. Translated: CASSQDRASGNEQFF.

This clonotype was counted between two and nine times. The chain recombines TRBV5-1 with TRBJ2-7; D may correspond to TRBD1 or TRBD2 (5 bases each). Per germline, CDR1 SGHRS and CDR2 YFSETQ. Trimming left V 1 base short and J 1 base short, with 15 bases between. The CDR3 contains 16 residues. DNA of the CDR3: TGCGCCAGCAGCTTGTCCCCCCGGGACGGATCCTACGAGCAGTACTTC. Translation: CASSLSPRDGSYEQYF.

The J gene is TRBJ2-1, the V gene TRBV20-1, with D hard to call. This CDR3 comprises 13 residues. Germline V lookup: CDR1 DFQATT, CDR2 SNEGSKA (reference sequence). V dropped 2 bases and J dropped 7 bases, with 12 bases sitting between them. The CDR3 DNA reads TGCAGTGCTAGACAGTGGGAAGGGAATGAGCAGTTCTTC. Encoded protein: CSARQWEGNEQFF.

In this sample, this clonotype turned up a few times. V and J are TRBV5-1 and TRBJ2-2; 7 bases are shared with TRBD1. V was pared by 1 base and J by 0 bases, with 3 bases of the junction left unmatched. CDR3 length: 16 residues. Germline V lookup: CDR1 SGHRS, CDR2 YFSETQ. CDR3 coding DNA: TGCGCCAGCAGCTTGCCTGGGACAGCGAACACCGGGGAGCTGTTTTTT. Its protein is CASSLPGTANTGELFF.